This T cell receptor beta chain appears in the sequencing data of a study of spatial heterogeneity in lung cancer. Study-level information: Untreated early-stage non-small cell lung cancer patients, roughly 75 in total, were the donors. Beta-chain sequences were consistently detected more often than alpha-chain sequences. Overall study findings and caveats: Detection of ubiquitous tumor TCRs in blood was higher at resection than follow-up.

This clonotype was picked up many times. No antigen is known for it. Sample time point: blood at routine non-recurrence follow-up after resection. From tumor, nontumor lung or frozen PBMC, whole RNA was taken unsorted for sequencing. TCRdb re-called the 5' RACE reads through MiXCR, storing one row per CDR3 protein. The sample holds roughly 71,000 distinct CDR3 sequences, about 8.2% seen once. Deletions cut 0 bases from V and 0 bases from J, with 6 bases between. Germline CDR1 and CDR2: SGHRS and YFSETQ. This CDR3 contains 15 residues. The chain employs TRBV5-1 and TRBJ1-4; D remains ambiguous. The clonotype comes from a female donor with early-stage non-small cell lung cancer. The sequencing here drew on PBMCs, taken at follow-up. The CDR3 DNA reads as TGCGCCAGCAGCTTGGATGGCCCAACTAATGAAAAACTGTTTTTT. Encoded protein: CASSLDGPTNEKLFF.